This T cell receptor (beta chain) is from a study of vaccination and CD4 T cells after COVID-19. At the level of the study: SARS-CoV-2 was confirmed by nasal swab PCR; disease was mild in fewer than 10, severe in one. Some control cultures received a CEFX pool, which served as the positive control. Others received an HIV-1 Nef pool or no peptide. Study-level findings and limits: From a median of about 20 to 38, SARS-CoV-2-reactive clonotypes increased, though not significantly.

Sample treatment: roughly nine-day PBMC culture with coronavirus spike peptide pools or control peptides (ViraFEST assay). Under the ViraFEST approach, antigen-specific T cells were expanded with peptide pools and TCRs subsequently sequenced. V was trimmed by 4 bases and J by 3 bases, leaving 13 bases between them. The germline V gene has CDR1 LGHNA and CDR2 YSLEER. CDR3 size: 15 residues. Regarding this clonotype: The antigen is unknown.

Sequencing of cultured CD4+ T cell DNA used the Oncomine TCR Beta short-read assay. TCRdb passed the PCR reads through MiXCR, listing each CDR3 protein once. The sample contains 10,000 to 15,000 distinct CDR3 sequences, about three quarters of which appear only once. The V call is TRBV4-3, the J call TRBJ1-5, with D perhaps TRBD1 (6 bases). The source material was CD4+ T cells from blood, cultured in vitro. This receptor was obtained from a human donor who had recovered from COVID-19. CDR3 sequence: CASSLTRTVNQPQHF. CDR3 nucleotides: TGCGCCAGCAGCCTCACCAGGACAGTCAATCAGCCCCAGCATTTT.